The rows below give T cell receptor beta chains drawn from one sample of a study of blood T cell repertoires in COVID-19. TCRdb keeps only in-frame clones here, not all; method: immunoSEQ multiplex PCR. The data contain 130,000 or so clones, around 77% of them singletons. The specimen was peripheral blood. The receptor set was obtained from a man in his sixties with active or convalescent COVID-19. CDR3s include the opening cysteine and the closing phenylalanine or tryptophan. A D gene is named only where the DNA matches it firmly. Not all rows give a size; the values are once, few, many and, for expanded clones, a class.

>TRBV6-5|NA|TRBD2|TRBJ2-7
TGTGCCAGCAGACTAGCGGCCAAGGAGCAGTACTTC
CASRLAAKEQYF
>TRBV30|NA|TRBD1|TRBJ1-2
TGTGCCGGGCCAGGGACAGGGGGGTATGGCTACACCTTC
CAGPGTGGYGYTF
>TRBV10-3|NA|NA|TRBJ2-1
TGTGCCATCGAGATACGGGACAATGAGCAGTTCTTC
CAIEIRDNEQFF
>TRBV3-1/TRBV3-2|NA|NA|TRBJ2-1
TGTGCCAGCAGCCGTGGACAGCTGAATGAGCAGTTCTTC
CASSRGQLNEQFF
>TRBV28|NA|NA|TRBJ1-5
TGTGCCAGCAGTTTACAGGGTCAGCCCCAGCATTTT
CASSLQGQPQHF
>TRBV6-1|NA|NA|TRBJ2-7
TGTGCCAGCAGTGAGAGGCAGGGGTTACTCACGCGGTTC
CASSERQGLLTRF
>TRBV6-2/TRBV6-3|NA|TRBD1|TRBJ2-2
TGTGCCAGCAGCTCTCCGGGACAGTGGGCCGGGGAGCTGTTTTTT
CASSSPGQWAGELFF
>TRBV4-3|once|NA|TRBJ1-4
TGCGCCAGCAGCCAAGGGGGGACCGGGACAAGGCTTGAAAAACTGTTTTTT
CASSQGGTGTRLEKLFF
>TRBV5-6|NA|TRBD1|TRBJ1-2
TGTGCCAGCAGCTTGGAAGGGGGCCCGGTCTATGGCTACACCTTC
CASSLEGGPVYGYTF
>TRBV10-2|few|NA|TRBJ1-5
TGCGCCAGCAGTGAGTCTGTAGTCAATCAGCCCCAGCATTTT
CASSESVVNQPQHF